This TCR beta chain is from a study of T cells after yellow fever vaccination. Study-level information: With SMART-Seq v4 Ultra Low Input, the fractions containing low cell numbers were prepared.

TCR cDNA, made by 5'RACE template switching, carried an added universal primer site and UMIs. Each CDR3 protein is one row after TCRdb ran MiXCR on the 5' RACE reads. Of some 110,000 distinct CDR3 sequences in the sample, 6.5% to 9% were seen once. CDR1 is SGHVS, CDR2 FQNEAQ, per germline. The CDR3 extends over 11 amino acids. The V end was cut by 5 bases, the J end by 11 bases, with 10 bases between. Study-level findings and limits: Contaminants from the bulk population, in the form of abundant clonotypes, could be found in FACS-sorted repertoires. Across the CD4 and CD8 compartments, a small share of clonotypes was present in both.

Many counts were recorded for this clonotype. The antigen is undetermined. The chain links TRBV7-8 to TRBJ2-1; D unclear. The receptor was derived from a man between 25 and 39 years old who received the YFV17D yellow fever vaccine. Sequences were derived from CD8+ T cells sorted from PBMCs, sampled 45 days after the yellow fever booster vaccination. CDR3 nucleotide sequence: TGTGCCAGCAGCCTCCCTTCGAAGCAGTTCTTC. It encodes CASSLPSKQFF.